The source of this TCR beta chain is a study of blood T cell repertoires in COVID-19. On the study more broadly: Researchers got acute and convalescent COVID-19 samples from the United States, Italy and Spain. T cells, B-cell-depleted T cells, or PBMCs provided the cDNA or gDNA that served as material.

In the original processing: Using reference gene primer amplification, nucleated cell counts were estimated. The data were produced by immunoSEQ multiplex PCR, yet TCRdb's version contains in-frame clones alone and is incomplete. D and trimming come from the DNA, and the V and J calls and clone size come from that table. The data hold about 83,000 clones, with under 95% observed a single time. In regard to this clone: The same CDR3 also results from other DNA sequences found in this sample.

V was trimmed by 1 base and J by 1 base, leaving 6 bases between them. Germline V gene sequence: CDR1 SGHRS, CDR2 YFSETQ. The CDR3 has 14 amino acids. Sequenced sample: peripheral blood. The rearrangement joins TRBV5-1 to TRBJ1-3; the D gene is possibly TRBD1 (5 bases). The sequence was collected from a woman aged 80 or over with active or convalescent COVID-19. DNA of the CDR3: TGCGCCAGCAGCTTGCGGGGGTCTGGAAACACCATATATTTT. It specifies CASSLRGSGNTIYF.